This T cell receptor (beta chain) was documented in a study of cytomegalovirus exposure and HLA in healthy donors. A note on this clone: Its antigen is unknown.

Findings of the study overall: Researchers reported that three CMV-associated chains were confirmed in vitro as CMV antigen-specific.

V was pared by 5 bases and J by 7 bases, with 15 bases between. The germline V gene encodes CDR1 MNHNY and CDR2 SVGAGI (reference sequence). CDR3 length: 14 residues. The table came from immunoSEQ multiplex PCR; TCRdb's copy has only in-frame clones and leaves some out. Of 100,000 to 150,000 clones in the sample, 89% are singletons; the top ten hold over 1%. The sequenced sample was PBMCs. This sequence was found in a woman aged 18-29 years in good health and CMV-seronegative. This chain connects TRBV6-6 to TRBJ1-5; the D gene is possibly TRBD1 (6 bases). The chain's CDR3 is CASSQYREGQPQHF. DNA of the CDR3: TGTGCCAGCAGTCAGTACAGGGAGGGACAGCCCCAGCATTTT.